This T cell receptor (beta chain) was identified during a study of TIL therapy for anti-PD-1-resistant metastatic lung cancer. Whole-study context: Tumors carried a median around 1.4 non-synonymous mutations per megabase. Whole-study findings and limits: The cohort had more treatment-naive, never-smoker and oncogene-addicted patients than typical.

A remark on this clone: What it recognizes is unknown.

The time point was: pre-treatment sample, taken before nivolumab and TIL therapy. Adults with stage 4 NSCLC were enrolled in a phase I trial. This was the immunoSEQ v3 assay. The data were produced by immunoSEQ multiplex PCR, yet TCRdb's version contains in-frame clones alone and is incomplete. The profile shows around 33,000 clones, 74% of them singletons. Germline CDR1 SGHNT, CDR2 YYREEE (reference sequence). V was cut by 6 bases and J by 2 bases, with 15 bases left in between. The CDR3 has 15 residues. This TCR derives from a woman between 25 and 85 years old with non-small cell lung cancer. This specimen consisted of blood, obtained at baseline. The rearrangement joins TRBV5-4 to TRBJ2-4; D assignment may be TRBD1 or TRBD2 (5 bases each). Here the CDR3 DNA reads TGTGCCAGCACCCCCGGGGCGGACTCCAAAAACATTCAGTACTTC. Translation gives CASTPGADSKNIQYF.